A selection of T cell receptor beta chains follows, all from one sample in a study of blood T cell repertoires in COVID-19. Libraries were prepared by immunoSEQ multiplex PCR; TCRdb keeps only in-frame clonotypes and omits some of them. In the table there are about 50,000 clones, more than 80% of which are singletons. Sample: peripheral blood. All receptors derive from a man aged 40-50 years with acute or convalescent COVID-19. Each CDR3 is given with its conserved first and last residue. The D gene is left open where the match is weak. Clone size, where shown, is once, few, many, or a class for clones that have expanded.

TRBJ2-1	TRBV11-2	-	TRBD2	TGTGCCAGCAGCCTAGGACTAGCATATGAGCAGTTCTTC	CASSLGLAYEQFF
TRBJ2-2	TRBV29-1	-	TRBD1	TGCAGCGTTGAAGGGGGACAGATAACCGGGGAGCTGTTTTTT	CSVEGGQITGELFF
TRBJ2-5	TRBV7-2	-	TRBD2	TGTGCCAGCAGCCCCGGGACTAGCGGGAGAGGGGGTGCGACCCAGTACTTC	CASSPGTSGRGGATQYF
TRBJ2-3	TRBV5-4	-	TRBD2	TGTGCCAGCAGCTTGGGACTAGCGGATACGCAGTATTTT	CASSLGLADTQYF
TRBJ2-1	TRBV29-1	-	TRBD2	TGCAGCGTTCCGGGACTAGCGGGAGGAATCTCCTACAATGAGCAGTTCTTC	CSVPGLAGGISYNEQFF
TRBJ1-2	TRBV2	-	-	TGTGCCAGCAGTGTGCGCGGTTCTAACTATGGCTACACCTTC	CASSVRGSNYGYTF
TRBJ2-2	TRBV5-4	few	TRBD2	TGTGCCAGCAGCTTGGCCTGGACTAGCGGATCCGGGGAGCTGTTTTTT	CASSLAWTSGSGELFF
TRBJ2-5	TRBV5-1	-	TRBD2	TGCGCCAGCAGCAGGAGCGGGGATCTACAAGAGACCCAGTACTTC	CASSRSGDLQETQYF
TRBJ1-4	TRBV18	-	-	TGTGCCAGCTCACCAATCGGGGCAGGGGATGAAAAACTGTTTTTT	CASSPIGAGDEKLFF
TRBJ2-3	TRBV6-5	-	TRBD1	TGTGCCAGCAGTTACTCAACAGGGGGCCAGGATACGCAGTATTTT	CASSYSTGGQDTQYF
TRBJ2-1	TRBV21-1	-	-	TGTGCCAGCAGCCCGGAGGGACAGGGTCGAAACAATGAGCAGTTCTTC	CASSPEGQGRNNEQFF
TRBJ1-1	TRBV5-8	-	-	TGTGCCAGCAGCTTGGGATGGGGGCCGAACACTGAAGCTTTCTTT	CASSLGWGPNTEAFF
TRBJ2-7	TRBV11-2	-	TRBD2	TGTGCCAGCAGGCGACTAGCCTCCTACGAGCAGTACTTC	CASRRLASYEQYF
TRBJ1-1	TRBV30	-	-	TGTGCCTGGAGTGTATACGGGGGCACTGAAGCTTTCTTT	CAWSVYGGTEAFF
TRBJ1-5	TRBV19	-	-	TGTGCCAGTAGGACGGGTAGCAATCAGCCCCAGCATTTT	CASRTGSNQPQHF
TRBJ2-2	TRBV5-1	few	-	TGCGCCAGCAGCCCGGGACCGGGAGTCGCCGGGGAGCTGTTTTTT	CASSPGPGVAGELFF
TRBJ1-2	TRBV2	-	-	TGTGCCAGCAGGACAGCGCTAACCATTTCGGCTGGCTACACCTTC	CASRTALTISAGYTF
TRBJ1-5	TRBV6-5	-	TRBD1	TGTGCCAGCACAAGACAGGGAGGTCAGCCCCAGCATTTT	CASTRQGGQPQHF
TRBJ1-6	TRBV27	-	-	TGTGCCAGCAGTCTCACCACCAGGGGAAGTTCGAATTCACCCCTCCACTTT	CASSLTTRGSSNSPLHF
TRBJ1-3	TRBV6-5	-	-	TGTGCCAGCCAGACGGGAAGCTCTGGAAACACCATATATTTT	CASQTGSSGNTIYF
TRBJ2-5	TRBV19	-	-	TGTGCCAGTAGTCGTACAGTTCAAGAGACCCAGTACTTC	CASSRTVQETQYF
TRBJ2-5	TRBV7-9	-	TRBD1	TGTGCCAGCAGCTTTTGGACAGGGGAAGAGACCCAGTACTTC	CASSFWTGEETQYF
TRBJ1-5	TRBV19	-	-	TGTGCCAGTAGTATACGAGACACCAAACAGCCCCAGCATTTT	CASSIRDTKQPQHF
TRBJ1-5	TRBV20-1	-	-	TGCAGTGCTAGGGCGGGTCAGCCCCAGCATTTT	CSARAGQPQHF
TRBJ2-6	TRBV18	-	-	TGTGCCAGCTCATCAGACCCCCCACAGGGTTCTGGGGCCAACGTCCTGACTTTC	CASSSDPPQGSGANVLTF
TRBJ1-5	TRBV2	once	TRBD1	TGTGCCAGCAGTGGGGACAGAGTGGGAAAAAATCAGCCCCAGCATTTT	CASSGDRVGKNQPQHF
TRBJ1-2	TRBV10-3	once	-	TGTGCCATCAGTGAGGGGGGACAAATTTATGGCTACACCTTC	CAISEGGQIYGYTF
TRBJ2-5	TRBV5-8	-	TRBD1	TGTGCCAGCAGCGGTGACCAGGGGGCGCGGGCCCGTGAGACCCAGTACTTC	CASSGDQGARARETQYF
TRBJ2-2	TRBV5-1	once	-	TGCGCCAGCAGCTCCGGGACACCGAACACCGGGGAGCTGTTTTTT	CASSSGTPNTGELFF
TRBJ2-2	TRBV10-1	once	-	TGCGCCAGCAGTGGGGGACTCGCGAACACCGGGGAGCTGTTTTTT	CASSGGLANTGELFF
TRBJ2-4	TRBV6-2/TRBV6-3	-	-	TGTGCCAGCAGTAACCCCAGGGGAGCCAAAAACATTCAGTACTTC	CASSNPRGAKNIQYF
TRBJ1-3	TRBV5-4	-	TRBD1	TGTGCCAGCAGCTCAGCCGGGACAGGGGGAAACACCATATATTTT	CASSSAGTGGNTIYF
TRBJ2-5	TRBV20-1	-	TRBD2	TGCAGTGCTAGTCCAGCGGGGTTACTTGGGGACCAGTACTTC	CSASPAGLLGDQYF
TRBJ2-2	TRBV5-4	once	TRBD2	TGTGCCAGCAGCTTGAGGCAACTAGCGGGGCTGGATACCGGGGAGCTGTTTTTT	CASSLRQLAGLDTGELFF
TRBJ2-5	TRBV15	-	-	TGTGCCACCAGCAGAGTTAGGGGAGGGGGGGAAGAGACCCAGTACTTC	CATSRVRGGGEETQYF
TRBJ1-1	TRBV24-1	-	-	TGTGCCACCAGTGATTTGGGGCAGGGTAATTTGAACACTGAAGCTTTCTTT	CATSDLGQGNLNTEAFF
TRBJ2-4	TRBV6-5	-	-	TGTGCCAGCAGTTACTCGAGGGGAGGAGACATTCAGTACTTC	CASSYSRGGDIQYF
TRBJ1-1	TRBV19	-	-	TGTGCCAGTCGGAGAGTTATGAACACTGAAGCTTTCTTT	CASRRVMNTEAFF
TRBJ1-6	TRBV3-1/TRBV3-2	-	TRBD1	TGTGCCAGCAAGGCCGGGACAGGGGATAATTCACCCCTCCACTTT	CASKAGTGDNSPLHF
TRBJ2-1	TRBV19	-	TRBD2	TGTGCCAGTAGGCCCGGGACTAGTATGTACAATGAGCAGTTCTTC	CASRPGTSMYNEQFF
TRBJ2-2	TRBV7-2	-	-	TGTGCCAGCAGCTTACCAGTTGACGTGTGGGGCATAACCGGGGAGCTGTTTTTT	CASSLPVDVWGITGELFF
TRBJ1-1	TRBV19	once	-	TGTGCCAGTAGTCCGGACGGGATGAACACTGAAGCTTTCTTT	CASSPDGMNTEAFF
TRBJ1-6	TRBV2	-	TRBD1	TGTGCCAGCAAAGGAGGGACAGGGGACTATAATTCACCCCTCCACTTT	CASKGGTGDYNSPLHF